One and the same sample provided the 26 T cell receptor beta chains below, sequenced in a study of T cell responses to AZD1222 COVID-19 vaccine. Some clones are missing from TCRdb's copy, which holds only in-frame ones; the method was immunoSEQ multiplex PCR. The sample records around 140,000 clones, approximately 90% being singletons. The sequenced sample was peripheral blood, obtained on day 0 of AZD1222 vaccination. Receptors were obtained from an adult in good health.

The V and J genes are TRBV28 and TRBJ1-4, with D hard to call. The CDR3 length is 14 residues. Deletions cut 8 bases from V and 4 bases from J, with 14 bases between. CDR1 is MDHEN and CDR2 is SYDVKM in the germline V gene. The CDR3 DNA reads TGTGCCAGCTCTTCCTCGGAGTATAATGAAAAACTGTTTTTT. Translation: CASSSSEYNEKLFF.

The J gene is TRBJ2-1, the V gene TRBV7-2; 8 positions agree with TRBD1. Germline loops: CDR1 SGHTA, CDR2 FQGNSA. V shed 3 bases, J shed 0 bases, and the junction held 10 bases outside the gene matches. The CDR3 has 18 amino acids. The CDR3 DNA follows: TGTGCCAGCAGCTTGACAGGGGCACTAGGCAGCTCCTACAATGAGCAGTTCTTC. It yields the protein CASSLTGALGSSYNEQFF.

This clone was detected once. This sequence joins TRBV6-5 and TRBJ1-1; D possibly corresponds to TRBD1 (5 bases). The CDR3 consists of 13 residues. V was trimmed by 4 bases and J by 13 bases, leaving 19 bases between them. Germline CDR1 and CDR2: MNHEY and SVGAGI. CDR3 sequence reads: CASSSHTGVSNFF. CDR3 DNA: TGTGCCAGCAGTTCACATACAGGAGTCAGTAATTTCTTT.

The genes are TRBV9 and TRBJ2-1, with a tentative D call TRBD2 (5 bases). The V and J ends lost 0 bases and 7 bases respectively, with 5 bases between them. The germline CDR1 and CDR2 sequences are SGDLS and YYNGEE. The CDR3 length is 12 residues. CDR3 nucleotides: TGTGCCAGCAGCGTAGAGCGGAATGAGCAGTTCTTC. Protein product: CASSVERNEQFF.

The genes are TRBV5-1 and TRBJ2-7; 10 nucleotides align to TRBD2. The ends lost 6 bases at V and 0 bases at J; junction bases unmatched: 6. This CDR3 has 15 residues. Per germline, CDR1 SGHRS and CDR2 YFSETQ. The DNA for the CDR3 is TGCGCCAGCAAACAACTAGCGGGGAGCTCCTACGAGCAGTACTTC. Translated, it gives CASKQLAGSSYEQYF.

This clone was observed a handful of times. CDR3 in DNA: TGTGCCATCAGTGATACTAGCGGGGGGTCCCAAGAGACCCAGTACTTC. It specifies CAISDTSGGSQETQYF. The chain recombines TRBV10-3 with TRBJ2-5; 12 nucleotides align to TRBD2. Per the germline V gene, CDR1 is ENHRY and CDR2 is SYGVKD. There are 16 residues in the CDR3. V shed 3 bases and J 1 base; nucleotides not matched to a gene: 3.

Here the CDR3 reads CASSRLGEGEKLFF. CDR3 nucleotides: TGTGCCAGCAGCCGGCTAGGCGAAGGAGAAAAACTGTTTTTT. The chain recombines TRBV5-8 with TRBJ1-4; unclear D gene. Trimming cost V 4 bases and J 8 bases, with 15 bases left between them. The CDR3 contains 14 residues. CDR1 and CDR2 from the germline V gene are SGHTS and YDEGEE.

This chain connects TRBV3-1 (or the pseudogene TRBV3-2) to TRBJ2-6; 8 bases align to TRBD2. Germline V gene sequence: CDR1 LGHDT, CDR2 YNNKEL (reference sequence). The length of the CDR3 is 19 residues. J was trimmed by 0 bases and V by 4 bases; bases with no gene match: 11. CDR3: CASSRTISGGYSGANVLTF. The CDR3 region has the DNA TGTGCCAGCAGCCGCACGATCAGCGGGGGCTACTCTGGGGCCAACGTCCTGACTTTC.

This chain uses TRBV29-1 with TRBJ1-3; D gene ambiguous. CDR1 is SQVTM and CDR2 is ANQGSEA in the germline V gene. The CDR3 extends over 15 amino acids. V shed 0 bases and J shed 8 bases, with 17 bases lying between them. The CDR3 region is CSVEDRGSPPDTIYF. CDR3 nucleotides: TGCAGCGTTGAAGATCGAGGCAGTCCCCCGGACACCATATATTTT.

This clone was counted many times. This chain links TRBV13 with TRBJ2-1; D may be TRBD1 (6 bases). V was trimmed by 1 base and J by 7 bases, leaving 14 bases between them. This CDR3 has 15 amino acids. Per germline, CDR1 PRHDT and CDR2 FYEKMQ (reference sequence). Here the CDR3 reads CASSLEGDTGNEQFF. The CDR3 nucleotides are TGTGCCAGCAGCTTAGAGGGGGACACTGGTAATGAGCAGTTCTTC. The whole variable domain, remainder taken from reference TRBV13 and TRBJ2-1, is AAGVIQSPRHLIKEKRETATLKCYPIPRHDTVYWYQQGPGQDPQFLISFYEKMQSDKGSIPDRFSAQQFSDYHSELNMSSLELGDSALYFCASSLEGDTGNEQFFGPGTRLTVL.

The chain recombines TRBV6-2 or TRBV6-3 with TRBJ2-2, with 11 bases that match TRBD2. After removal of 6 bases from V and 4 bases from J, the junction contained 7 bases not matched to a gene. The CDR3 has 16 amino acids. The germline V gene has CDR1 MNHEY and CDR2 SVGEGT. The CDR3 loop reads CASSQTSGSLTGELFF. Here the CDR3 DNA reads TGTGCCAGCAGCCAAACTAGCGGGAGTCTCACCGGGGAGCTGTTTTTT.

V is TRBV5-6 and J is TRBJ1-5; D is perhaps TRBD1 (6 bases). Germline V CDR1 and CDR2: SGHDT, YYEEEE. Trimming pared 4 bases from V and 5 bases from J, leaving 16 bases between. This CDR3 comprises 15 residues. CDR3 sequence (DNA): TGTGCCAGCAGCGGATCGGAACAGGGTGATCAGCCCCAGCATTTT. It translates to CASSGSEQGDQPQHF.

This clone has a single count. The chain has TRBV28 and TRBJ2-3; D remains ambiguous. Trimming shortened V by 5 bases and J by 5 bases, and 14 bases separated the two germline ends. Germline V lookup: CDR1 MDHEN, CDR2 SYDVKM. CDR3 length: 14 residues. The CDR3 DNA follows: TGTGCCAGCAGTACCGGACCAACCGGAGATACGCAGTATTTT. This sequence encodes CASSTGPTGDTQYF.

This clone was seen a few times. J is TRBJ1-6 and V is TRBV18; unclear D gene. The germline gives CDR1 KGHSH, CDR2 LQKENI. The V and J ends lost 2 bases and 6 bases respectively, with 11 bases between them. This CDR3 region has 15 residues. CDR3 DNA sequence: TGTGCCAGCTCACCAATGGGGATAGGTAATTCACCCCTCCACTTT. Its protein product is CASSPMGIGNSPLHF. The entire variable domain, with the rest obtained from reference TRBV18 and TRBJ1-6, is as follows: NAGVMQNPRHLVRRRGQEARLRCSPMKGHSHVYWYRQLPEEGLKFMVYLQKENIIDESGMPKERFSAEFPKEGPSILRIQQVVRGDSAAYFCASSPMGIGNSPLHFGNGTRLTVT.

The chain has TRBV4-1 and TRBJ2-7, with TRBD1 matching 10 bases. CDR1 MGHRA and CDR2 YSYEKL come from the germline V gene. V shed 3 bases, J shed 6 bases, and the junction held 11 bases outside the gene matches. This CDR3 comprises 16 residues. In DNA form, the CDR3 reads TGCGCCAGCAGCCAGCCAGGGACAGGGGAGAGCCGCGAGCAGTACTTC. It is translated as CASSQPGTGESREQYF.

V usage is TRBV6-2 or TRBV6-3 and J usage is TRBJ1-2; D is unclear. This CDR3 is built from 16 residues. CDR1 and CDR2 from the germline V gene are MNHEY and SVGEGT. Trimming took 4 bases from V and 0 from J, leaving 15 bases between them. The CDR3 DNA follows: TGTGCCAGCAGTTCCCCACTCACCGGTACTAACTATGGCTACACCTTC. This codes for CASSSPLTGTNYGYTF.

This clone was detected a few times. The chain carries TRBV28 and TRBJ2-7, with D unclear. CDR1 and CDR2 from the germline V gene are MDHEN and SYDVKM. The CDR3 has 12 residues. Between the trimmed V and J ends, which lost 3 bases and 9 bases, there was a span of 12 bases. Here the CDR3 DNA reads TGTGCCAGCAGTTTCTACCAACTGGGGCAGTACTTC. This encodes CASSFYQLGQYF.

The chain has TRBV3-1 (or the pseudogene TRBV3-2) and TRBJ1-2; D is unclear. This CDR3 comprises 17 residues. The V gene lost 0 bases and the J gene lost 1 base, with 15 bases spanning the gap. In germline, CDR1 is LGHDT, CDR2 YNNKEL (reference sequence). The CDR3, as DNA: TGTGCCAGCAGCCAAGATCGTGCAGCCCTGGATAACTATGGCTACACCTTC. It codes for CASSQDRAALDNYGYTF.

This clone was seen only once. The rearrangement uses TRBV4-3 and TRBJ2-2; 9 positions agree with TRBD1. This CDR3 is 16 amino acids long. Unmatched junction bases numbered 3, after V lost 0 bases and J lost 4 bases. The germline CDR1 and CDR2 sequences are LGHNA and YSLEER. The DNA for the CDR3 is TGCGCCAGCAGCCAAGATCGGACAGGGGCCACCGGGGAGCTGTTTTTT. It translates to CASSQDRTGATGELFF.

This chain connects TRBV15 to TRBJ2-1, with 8 bases identical to TRBD2. The CDR3 runs 15 residues. J gave up 9 bases and V 4 bases, and 11 bases lay outside the gene matches. Germline V gene sequence: CDR1 LNHNV, CDR2 YYDKDF (reference sequence). The CDR3, as DNA: TGTGCCACCAGCACCGGAGCGGGGGCGTCGGTTGAGCAGTTCTTC. Amino acid sequence: CATSTGAGASVEQFF. Full variable domain (rest looked up from reference TRBV15 and TRBJ2-1): DAMVIQNPRYQVTQFGKPVTLSCSQTLNHNVMYWYQQKSSQAPKLLFHYYDKDFNNEADTPDNFQSRRPNTSFCFLDIRSPGLGDTAMYLCATSTGAGASVEQFFGPGTRLTVL.

This chain connects TRBV6-5 to TRBJ1-2; weak D call: TRBD1 (5 bases). The germline V and J ends were trimmed by 7 bases and 4 bases, with 19 bases remaining between them. This CDR3 contains 15 residues. Germline CDR1 is MNHEY and CDR2 is SVGAGI. Here the CDR3 reads CASKGAVSGGYGYTF. As DNA, the CDR3 is TGTGCCAGCAAAGGAGCGGTGTCCGGGGGCTATGGCTACACCTTC.

This chain joins TRBV18 and TRBJ2-7; D is ambiguous. Germline CDR1 is KGHSH and CDR2 is LQKENI. The CDR3 covers 13 residues. Trimming took off 8 bases at V and 7 bases at J, with 18 bases between the two ends. This chain's CDR3 is CASTQRYKEEQYF. CDR3 in DNA: TGTGCCAGCACTCAAAGATATAAAGAGGAGCAGTACTTC.

The rearrangement links TRBV7-2 to TRBJ1-3, with 10 bases lining up with TRBD1. The CDR3 is 19 residues long. CDR1 SGHTA and CDR2 FQGNSA come from the germline V gene. Trimming cost V 0 bases and J 4 bases; bases outside gene matches: 12. The CDR3 DNA reads TGTGCCAGCAGCTTAGCCGGGACAGGGGCCGCCAGATCAGGAAACACCATATATTTT. Amino acid sequence: CASSLAGTGAARSGNTIYF.

The chain combines TRBV6-5 with TRBJ2-7; D tentatively fits TRBD1 or TRBD2 (5 bases each). Trimming cost V 11 bases and J 0 bases, with 14 bases left between them. The CDR3 spans 13 residues. Germline values: CDR1 MNHEY, CDR2 SVGAGI. The CDR3 spells CAVRGVLSYEQYF. Written as DNA, the CDR3 is TGTGCCGTCCGAGGGGTTCTCTCCTACGAGCAGTACTTC.

This sequence joins TRBV6-5 and TRBJ1-2; TRBD1 aligns across 7 bases. CDR3 length equals 13 residues. With 5 bases clipped from V and 4 bases from J, the junction kept 4 bases outside the gene matches. Germline V gene sequence: CDR1 MNHEY, CDR2 SVGAGI. The CDR3 nucleotides are TGTGCCAGCAGTACCGGACAGGTCTATGGCTACACCTTC. It yields the protein CASSTGQVYGYTF.

This clone was seen only a few times. The chain couples TRBV27 to TRBJ1-1, with 12 bases fitting TRBD1. Unmatched junction bases numbered 6, after V lost 3 bases and J lost 4 bases. CDR1 MNHEY and CDR2 SMNVEV come from the germline V gene (reference sequence). The CDR3 consists of 16 residues. The CDR3 DNA sequence: TGTGCCAGCAGTTTTCGGGACAGGGGGCAGGTCACTGAAGCTTTCTTT. It encodes CASSFRDRGQVTEAFF.